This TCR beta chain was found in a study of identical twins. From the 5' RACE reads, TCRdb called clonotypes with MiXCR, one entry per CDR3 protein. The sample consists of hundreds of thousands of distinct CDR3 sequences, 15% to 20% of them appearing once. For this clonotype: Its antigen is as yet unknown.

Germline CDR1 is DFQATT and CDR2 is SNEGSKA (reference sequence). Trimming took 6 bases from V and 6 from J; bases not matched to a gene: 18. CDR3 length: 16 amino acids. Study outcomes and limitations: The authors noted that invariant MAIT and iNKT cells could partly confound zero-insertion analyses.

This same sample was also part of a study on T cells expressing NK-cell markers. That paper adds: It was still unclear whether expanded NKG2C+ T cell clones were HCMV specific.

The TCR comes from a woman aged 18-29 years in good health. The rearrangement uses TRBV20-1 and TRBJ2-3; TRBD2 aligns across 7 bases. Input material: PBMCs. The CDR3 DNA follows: TGCAGTGCGGCCATCCGGAAGCGGGGAATCTATGATACGCAGTATTTT. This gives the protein CSAAIRKRGIYDTQYF.